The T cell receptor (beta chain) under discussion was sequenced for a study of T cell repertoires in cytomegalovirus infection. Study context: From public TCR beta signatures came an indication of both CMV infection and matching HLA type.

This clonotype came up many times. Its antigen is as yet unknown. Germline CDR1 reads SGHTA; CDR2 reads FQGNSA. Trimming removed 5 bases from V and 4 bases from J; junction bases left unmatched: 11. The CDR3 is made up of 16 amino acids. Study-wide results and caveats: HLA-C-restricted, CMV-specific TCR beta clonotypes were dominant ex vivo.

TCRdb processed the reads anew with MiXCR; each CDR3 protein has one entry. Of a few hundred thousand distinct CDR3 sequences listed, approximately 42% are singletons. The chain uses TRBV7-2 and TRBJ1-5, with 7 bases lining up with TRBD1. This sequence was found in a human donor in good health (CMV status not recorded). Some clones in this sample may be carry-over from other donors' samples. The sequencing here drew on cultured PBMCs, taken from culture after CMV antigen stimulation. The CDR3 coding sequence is TGTGCCAGCAGCCTCCGGGACAGTGTGACGAATCAGCCCCAGCATTTT. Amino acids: CASSLRDSVTNQPQHF.